This T cell receptor beta chain was recorded in a study of blood T cell repertoires in COVID-19 (dated by TCRdb to between 2020 and 2021). As for the study more broadly: Samples from collaborators originated in the United States, Italy and Spain and spanned both the acute and convalescent phases of COVID-19. The material from the prospective study consisted of cDNA or gDNA derived from T cells, B-cell-depleted T cells, or PBMCs. Samples came from the ongoing ImmuneRACE study (first 160 participants) plus 1,254 subjects from 6 global collaborators. A de-identified subject ID, COVID-19 status, age in years and sex were almost always included in the sample metadata. The repertoires were released in a freely available public database meant as a resource for research on the immune response to SARS-CoV-2. Where available, HLA class I and class II types were taken from metadata supplied by the sample provider and were not determined by assay-based typing. Deeply sampled blood TCRbeta repertoires from subjects exposed to, actively infected with, or recovered from COVID-19 were included in the dataset.

About this clone itself: This receptor's antigen is unknown. There are no base qualities to consult, and no much larger clone falls within one base.

Relative to germline, V is 5 bases shorter and J is 1 base shorter, with 8 bases between their ends. CDR1 LNHDA and CDR2 SQIVND are derived from the germline V gene (reference sequence). The CDR3 covers 13 residues, taking in both the cysteine and the phenylalanine. Only CDR3 DNA remains: 39 bases, in frame from the first base. The full study reports these points: The quantity of clinical and demographic metadata differed by source and by participant and was supplied without curation.

The collaborating institutions used their own protocols to collect whole blood in K2EDTA tubes. For TCRbeta analysis, collaborators shipped samples as frozen whole blood, isolated PBMCs, or DNA extracted from either of those sample types. TCRbeta CDR3 regions were amplified from genomic DNA by means of the immunoSEQ Assay, a bias-controlled multiplex PCR. The original pipeline was this. Nucleated cell counts per sample were estimated from amplification of reference gene primers within the assay. To quantify the absolute abundance of each unique TCRbeta CDR3 rearrangement, sequence reads were collapsed and filtered. For each sample, productive Simpson clonality was calculated as the square root of Simpson's diversity index over productive rearrangements. In TCRdb, the immuneACCESS table is reduced to in-frame sequences with V and J assigned. These tables do not hold every clone; where another copy was compared, an unresolved V gene accounts for under half, and the others remain unexplained. V and J calls and clone size follow that table, whereas D and trimming were derived from the DNA. The table for this sample lists approximately 90,000 clones; around 85% of them were counted only once. The ten biggest clones cover over 9% of the sample.

Material: peripheral blood. Recombination connected TRBV19 to TRBJ1-1; confidence is insufficient to name the D gene. The source of this sequence is an older man with acute or convalescent COVID-19. The sequence in DNA is TGTGCCAGTAGTGACAATCAGAACACTGAAGCTTTCTTT. Translated, it reads CASSDNQNTEAFF.